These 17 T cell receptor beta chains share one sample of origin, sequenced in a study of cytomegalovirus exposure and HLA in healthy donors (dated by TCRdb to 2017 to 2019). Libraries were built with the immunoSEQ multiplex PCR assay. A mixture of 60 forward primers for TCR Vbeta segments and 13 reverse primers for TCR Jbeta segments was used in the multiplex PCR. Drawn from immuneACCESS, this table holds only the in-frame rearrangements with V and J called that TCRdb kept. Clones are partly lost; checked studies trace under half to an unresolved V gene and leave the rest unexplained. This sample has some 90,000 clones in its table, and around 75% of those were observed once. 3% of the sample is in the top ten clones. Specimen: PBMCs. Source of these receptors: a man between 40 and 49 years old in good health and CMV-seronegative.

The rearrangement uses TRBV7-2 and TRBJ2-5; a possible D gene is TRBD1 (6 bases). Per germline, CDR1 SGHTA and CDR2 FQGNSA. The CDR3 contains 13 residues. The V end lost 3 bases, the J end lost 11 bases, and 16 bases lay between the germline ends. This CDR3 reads CASSFHRQEEQYF. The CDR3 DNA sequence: TGTGCCAGCAGCTTCCACCGACAGGAAGAGCAGTACTTC.

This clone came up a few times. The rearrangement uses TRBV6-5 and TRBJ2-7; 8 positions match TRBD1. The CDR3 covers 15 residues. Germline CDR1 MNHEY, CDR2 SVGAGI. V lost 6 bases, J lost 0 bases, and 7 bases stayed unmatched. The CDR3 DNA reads TGTGCCAGCAGGACGACAGGGGTGTTCTCCTACGAGCAGTACTTC. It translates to CASRTTGVFSYEQYF.

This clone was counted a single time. In DNA, the CDR3 is TGTGCCAGCACCTCCCGACTCAACCAAGAGACCCAGTACTTC. Its translation is CASTSRLNQETQYF. The chain carries TRBV28 and TRBJ2-5, with no clear D. The germline gives CDR1 MDHEN, CDR2 SYDVKM. The CDR3 covers 14 residues. The V end lost 7 bases, the J end lost 0 bases, and 12 bases lay between the germline ends.

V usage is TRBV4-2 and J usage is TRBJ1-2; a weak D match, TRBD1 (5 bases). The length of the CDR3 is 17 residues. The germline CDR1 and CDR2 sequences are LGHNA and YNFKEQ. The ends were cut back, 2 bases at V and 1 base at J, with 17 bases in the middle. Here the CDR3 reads CASSQKAPGLSNYGYTF. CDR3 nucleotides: TGTGCCAGCAGCCAAAAAGCGCCAGGGTTGAGTAACTATGGCTACACCTTC.

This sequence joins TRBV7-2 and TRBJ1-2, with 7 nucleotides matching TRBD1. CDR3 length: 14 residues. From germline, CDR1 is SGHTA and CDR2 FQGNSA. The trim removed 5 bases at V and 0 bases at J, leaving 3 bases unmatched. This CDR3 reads CASSRDSSNYGYTF. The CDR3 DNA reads TGTGCCAGCAGCCGGGACAGCTCTAACTATGGCTACACCTTC.

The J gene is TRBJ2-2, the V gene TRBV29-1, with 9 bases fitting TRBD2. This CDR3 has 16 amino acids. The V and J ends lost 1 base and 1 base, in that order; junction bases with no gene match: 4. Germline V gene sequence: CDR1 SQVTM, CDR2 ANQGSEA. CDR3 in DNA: TGCAGCGTTGAAGGCCTAGCGGGGAAGAACACCGGGGAGCTGTTTTTT. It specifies CSVEGLAGKNTGELFF.

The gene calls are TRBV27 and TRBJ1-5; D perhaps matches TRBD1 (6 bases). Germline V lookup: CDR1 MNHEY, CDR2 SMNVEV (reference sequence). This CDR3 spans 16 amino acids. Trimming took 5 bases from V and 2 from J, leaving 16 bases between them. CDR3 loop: CASSPRRGLGNQPQHF. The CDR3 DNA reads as TGTGCCAGCAGTCCGCGCAGGGGATTGGGCAATCAGCCCCAGCATTTT.

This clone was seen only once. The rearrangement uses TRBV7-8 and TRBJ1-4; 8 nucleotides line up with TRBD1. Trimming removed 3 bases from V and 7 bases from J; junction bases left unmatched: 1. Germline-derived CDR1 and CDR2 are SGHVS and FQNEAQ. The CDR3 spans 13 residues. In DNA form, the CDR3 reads TGTGCCAGCAGCTTCGGGACAGGTGAAAAACTGTTTTTT. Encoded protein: CASSFGTGEKLFF.

This CDR3 reads CASSIWLAGDETGELFF. The CDR3, as DNA: TGTGCCAGTAGTATTTGGCTAGCGGGGGACGAAACCGGGGAGCTGTTTTTT. The V call is TRBV19, the J call TRBJ2-2; 10 nucleotides agree with TRBD2. The CDR3 runs 17 residues. Germline assignment: CDR1 LNHDA and CDR2 SQIVND (reference sequence). The trim removed 3 bases at V and 5 bases at J, leaving 9 bases unmatched.

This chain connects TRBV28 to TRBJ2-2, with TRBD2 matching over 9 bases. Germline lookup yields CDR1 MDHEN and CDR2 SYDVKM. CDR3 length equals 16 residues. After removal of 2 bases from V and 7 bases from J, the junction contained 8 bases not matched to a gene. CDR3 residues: CASSLMGLAVIGELFF. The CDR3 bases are TGTGCCAGCAGTTTAATGGGACTAGCAGTTATCGGGGAGCTGTTTTTT. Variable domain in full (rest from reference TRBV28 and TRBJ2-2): DVKVTQSSRYLVKRTGEKVFLECVQDMDHENMFWYRQDPGLGLRLIYFSYDVKMKEKGDIPEGYSVSREKKERFSLILESASTNQTSMYLCASSLMGLAVIGELFFGEGSRLTVL.

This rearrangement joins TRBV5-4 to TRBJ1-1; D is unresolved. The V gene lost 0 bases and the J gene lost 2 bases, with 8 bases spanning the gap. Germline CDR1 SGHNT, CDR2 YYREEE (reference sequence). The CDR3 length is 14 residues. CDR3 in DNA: TGTGCCAGCAGCTTGGTGGGCAGCAACACTGAAGCTTTCTTT. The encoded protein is CASSLVGSNTEAFF.

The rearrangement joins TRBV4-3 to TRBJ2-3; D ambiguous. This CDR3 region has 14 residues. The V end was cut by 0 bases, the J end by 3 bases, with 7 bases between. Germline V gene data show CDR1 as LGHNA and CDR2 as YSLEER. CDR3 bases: TGCGCCAGCAGCCAAGATCCCAGGACAGATACGCAGTATTTT. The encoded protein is CASSQDPRTDTQYF.

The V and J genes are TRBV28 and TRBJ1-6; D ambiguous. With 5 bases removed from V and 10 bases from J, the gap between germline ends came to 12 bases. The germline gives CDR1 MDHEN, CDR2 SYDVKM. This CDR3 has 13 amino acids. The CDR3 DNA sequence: TGTGCCAGCAGTGCCAACGCGGAATCACCCCTCCACTTT. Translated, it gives CASSANAESPLHF.

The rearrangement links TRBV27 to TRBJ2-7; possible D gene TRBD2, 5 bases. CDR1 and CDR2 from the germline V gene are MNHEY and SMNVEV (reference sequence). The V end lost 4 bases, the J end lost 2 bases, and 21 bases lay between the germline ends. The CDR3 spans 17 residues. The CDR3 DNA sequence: TGTGCCAGCAGTTCCCGACTGAGGACTCGCTTTCCCTACGAGCAGTACTTC. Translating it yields CASSSRLRTRFPYEQYF.

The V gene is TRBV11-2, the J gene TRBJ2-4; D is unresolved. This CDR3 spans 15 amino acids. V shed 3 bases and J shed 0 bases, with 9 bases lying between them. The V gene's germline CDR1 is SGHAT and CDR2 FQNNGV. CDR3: CASSLRLLAKNIQYF. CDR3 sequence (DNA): TGTGCCAGCAGCTTGCGGCTGTTAGCCAAAAACATTCAGTACTTC.

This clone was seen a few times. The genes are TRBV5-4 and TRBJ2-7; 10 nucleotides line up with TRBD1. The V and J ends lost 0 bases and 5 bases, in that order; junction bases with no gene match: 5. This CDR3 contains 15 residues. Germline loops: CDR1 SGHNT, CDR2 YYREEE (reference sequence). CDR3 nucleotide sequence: TGTGCCAGCAGCTTGGATCGACAGGGGGCCCACGAGCAGTACTTC. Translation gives CASSLDRQGAHEQYF.

The CDR3 spells CASSPRDRGHAYTF. CDR3 DNA sequence: TGTGCCAGTAGTCCCCGGGACAGGGGGCATGCCTACACCTTC. The rearrangement joins TRBV19 to TRBJ1-2, with 12 bases identical to TRBD1. J lost 10 bases, V lost 5 bases, and 8 bases had no gene match. Per germline, CDR1 LNHDA and CDR2 SQIVND (reference sequence). The CDR3 is 14 residues long.